This TCR beta chain stems from a study of cytomegalovirus exposure and HLA in healthy donors. PCR involved 60 Vbeta and 13 Jbeta primers. Measured with immunoSEQ multiplex PCR; TCRdb has only the in-frame clones, and not every one. Listed are fewer than 200,000 clones; over 1% falls within the top ten. Sequenced input: PBMCs. The source is an older woman in good health and CMV-seronegative.

CDR3 in DNA: TGTGCCAGCAGCCTACGACAGGGGGTAAACATTCAGTACTTC. Residues: CASSLRQGVNIQYF. The V call is TRBV9, the J call TRBJ2-4; TRBD1 agrees at 9 bases. The V gene's germline CDR1 is SGDLS and CDR2 YYNGEE. The V gene end was trimmed by 4 bases and the J gene end by 6 bases; junction bases not matched to a gene: 5. This CDR3 region has 14 residues.